The present T cell receptor (beta chain) was sequenced within a study of CD8 T cells in ankylosing spondylitis. Findings and caveats of the study: Characteristic, it appeared, of ankylosing spondylitis blood was a TCR beta motif of about eight highly homologous variants. Disease-associated clones were reportedly significantly overrepresented in matched ankylosing spondylitis synovial fluid. Prior work had noted some motif variants in reactive arthritis blood and synovial fluid.

Quantitative 5'-RACE with molecular barcodes produced the TCR beta libraries. TCRdb reanalysed the 5' RACE reads using MiXCR and keeps one entry per CDR3 protein. The table records roughly 370,000 distinct CDR3 sequences, 20% to 25% of them present only once. The table lists this clonotype with many counts. Its antigen is still unknown. Specimen: blood, either unsorted or a sorted T cell fraction (not recorded which). This TCR was recovered from a male donor with ankylosing spondylitis.

The CDR3 nucleotides are TGCAGCGTTGACGCGGGGTCTCCGGAGACCCAGTACTTC. Translation: CSVDAGSPETQYF. V gene TRBV29-1 combines with J gene TRBJ2-5; maybe TRBD2 (6 bases). Germline CDR1 SQVTM, CDR2 ANQGSEA. This CDR3 region has 13 residues. Trimming stripped 3 bases from V and 5 bases from J, with 13 bases between.